Here is one T cell receptor beta chain with its context. Its cognate antigen is unknown. This sample is part of a study of shared clonotypes between healthy human individuals. Study details: Donors, aged 18 to 49, were a couple of women and three men.

This CDR3 region has 17 residues. Trimming cost V 4 bases and J 4 bases, with 22 bases left between them. Germline V gene sequence: CDR1 SGHRS, CDR2 YFSETQ. Evenly divided among several immunoSEQ plates was the genomic DNA of each subset. Assay: immunoSEQ multiplex PCR; the TCRdb copy retains only in-frame clones and omits some. The table lists 2 million or so clones, about 95% of them singletons. Study-level results: On the whole, naive subsets had larger estimated richness than memory subsets had. A few donors showed sharing of approximately 5% of naive CD4 clonotypes.

The chain employs TRBV5-1 and TRBJ2-3; the D gene is possibly TRBD1 (6 bases). Sequencing input: naive CD4+ T cells sorted from blood. Specified subset: CD45RA+ positively selected. This receptor was identified in a man between 18 and 35 years old in good health. CDR3 bases: TGCGCCAGCAGCCCTCTCCTTGGACAGCCAGATCCAGATACGCAGTATTTT. Translated: CASSPLLGQPDPDTQYF.